Listed below are T cell receptor beta chains from one sample, sequenced in a study of shared clonotypes between healthy human individuals. Libraries were prepared by immunoSEQ multiplex PCR; TCRdb keeps only in-frame clonotypes and omits some of them. The repertoire holds about 2 million clones, with just under 95% as singletons. Material for sequencing was naive CD8+ T cells sorted from blood. These TCRs come from a man between 18 and 29 years old in good health. Both conserved end residues are part of each CDR3. D genes are given only for firm matches. The listing skips clone size in some rows; elsewhere it reads once, few, many or a size class.

cdr3_nt,cdr3_aa,v_call,j_call,clone_size,d_call
TGTGCCAGTAGCCCAGCCCAGGAGGGGTACGAGCAGTACTTC,CASSPAQEGYEQYF,TRBV19,TRBJ2-7,NA,NA
TGTGCCATCAGCGAATCTCATTGGGGCGGGAGAAACACCGGGGAGCTGTTTTTT,CAISESHWGGRNTGELFF,TRBV10-3,TRBJ2-2,NA,TRBD2
TGTGCCAGCAGCCAAGATAATAGCAGACAGGGGGACGAAAAACTGTTTTTT,CASSQDNSRQGDEKLFF,TRBV4-2,TRBJ1-4,NA,TRBD1
TGTGCCAGCAGTTACAGGGAGGGAGGCACTGAAGCTTTCTTT,CASSYREGGTEAFF,TRBV6-5,TRBJ1-1,NA,NA
TGTGCCAGCAGTTCCGGACAGGGGGTGGGGGAGCAGTACTTC,CASSSGQGVGEQYF,TRBV27,TRBJ2-7,NA,TRBD1
TGTGCCAGCAGCTCTAGGACAGATCAGCACACTGAAGCTTTCTTT,CASSSRTDQHTEAFF,TRBV11-2,TRBJ1-1,NA,NA
TGCGCCAGCAGCGTACAACAGGGAGGGATCGAAAAACTGTTTTTT,CASSVQQGGIEKLFF,TRBV5-1,TRBJ1-4,NA,NA
TGTGCCAGCAGTCCATCGGGGGGGCCCAAAAACATTCAGTACTTC,CASSPSGGPKNIQYF,TRBV28,TRBJ2-4,NA,TRBD2
TGTGCCAGCAGTCCCTATGGGGGGTCAGATCAGCCCCAGCATTTT,CASSPYGGSDQPQHF,TRBV6-6,TRBJ1-5,NA,NA
TGCGCCAGCAGCCCAGACTACAATGAGCAGTTCTTC,CASSPDYNEQFF,TRBV5-1,TRBJ2-1,NA,NA
TGTGCCTGGAGTACCGACATCTACTATGGCTACACCTTC,CAWSTDIYYGYTF,TRBV30,TRBJ1-2,NA,NA
TGTGCCAGCAGCGTAGATCCAGGGGGATCCCCCGGGGAGCTGTTTTTT,CASSVDPGGSPGELFF,TRBV9,TRBJ2-2,NA,TRBD1
TGTGCCAGCAGTTTTCCCGGGATTAGGGATGAAAAACTGTTTTTT,CASSFPGIRDEKLFF,TRBV28,TRBJ1-4,once,NA
TGCGCCAGCAGCTTGCAGGGCTCCTACGAGCAGTACTTC,CASSLQGSYEQYF,TRBV5-1,TRBJ2-7,NA,NA
TGTGCCAGCAGTTTACAGGGGGAGGGGGCCGACAATGAGCAGTTCTTC,CASSLQGEGADNEQFF,TRBV27,TRBJ2-1,NA,NA
TGTGCCTGGAGTGCCCCTAAAGCTTTCTTT,CAWSAPKAFF,TRBV30,TRBJ1-1,NA,NA
TGCGCCAGCAGTGAGTCTGTTTCAGAGACCCAGTACTTC,CASSESVSETQYF,TRBV10-1,TRBJ2-5,NA,NA
TGCGCCAGCAGCTTTTACCGGGGGATGAACACTGAAGCTTTCTTT,CASSFYRGMNTEAFF,TRBV5-1,TRBJ1-1,NA,NA
TGTGCCAGCAGCTTGTGGGGGGCTTCCTACAATGAGCAGTTCTTC,CASSLWGASYNEQFF,TRBV5-6,TRBJ2-1,NA,NA
TGTGCCAGCAGCTTGGACCCTGAGGGGTCTGGCAATCAGCCCCAGCATTTT,CASSLDPEGSGNQPQHF,TRBV5-4,TRBJ1-5,NA,NA
TGTGCCAGCAGTGCCCAGGGTGCCGGGGAGCTGTTTTTT,CASSAQGAGELFF,TRBV28,TRBJ2-2,NA,NA
TGTGCCAGCAGCTGGACTCAAGCCTACGAGCAGTACTTC,CASSWTQAYEQYF,TRBV7-9,TRBJ2-7,NA,NA
TGTGCCAGCAGCTTCCCTCCCCTAGCGGGGGGCAATGAGCAGTTCTTC,CASSFPPLAGGNEQFF,TRBV11-2,TRBJ2-1,NA,TRBD2
TGTGCCAGCAGCCCACGGGACTCCTACGAGCAGTACTTC,CASSPRDSYEQYF,TRBV9,TRBJ2-7,NA,NA
TGTGCCAGCTCTCCTAGCCCCGCGAACACCGGGGAGCTGTTTTTT,CASSPSPANTGELFF,TRBV9,TRBJ2-2,once,NA
TGTGCCAATAGACAGGGTTATGGCGACACTGAAGCTTTCTTT,CANRQGYGDTEAFF,TRBV5-8,TRBJ1-1,NA,TRBD1
TGTGCCAGCTCCGGGAACCACAGGACCGGCTCCTACGAGCAGTACTTC,CASSGNHRTGSYEQYF,TRBV7-9,TRBJ2-7,NA,NA
TGTGCCAGCAGCTTGGATAGGTCGGGGGCAGGGGATAATGAGCAGTTCTTC,CASSLDRSGAGDNEQFF,TRBV5-6,TRBJ2-1,NA,NA
TGTGCCAGCAGTTTGTCCGGGACAGGGGAGACCCAGTACTTC,CASSLSGTGETQYF,TRBV27,TRBJ2-5,once,TRBD1
TGTGCCAGCAGCTTTGGTCAGGGGTTTAACAATGAGCAGTTCTTC,CASSFGQGFNNEQFF,TRBV7-8,TRBJ2-1,NA,NA
TGTGCCAGCAGCTTAGCTGGAGGAGGGCTTTACGAGCAGTACTTC,CASSLAGGGLYEQYF,TRBV7-2,TRBJ2-7,NA,NA
TGTGCCAGCAGCTCAAACGCGAAAGGGGCCTTAGAGACCCAGTACTTC,CASSSNAKGALETQYF,TRBV7-9,TRBJ2-5,NA,NA
TGTGCCAGCTCGGAGGACACCCAGTACTTC,CASSEDTQYF,TRBV2,TRBJ2-5,once,NA
TGCGCCAGCAGCCAAGTTTGGGCTAGCGGGGATCAAGAGACCCAGTACTTC,CASSQVWASGDQETQYF,TRBV4-1,TRBJ2-5,NA,TRBD2
TGTGCCAGCAGTGAAGCGCCGTGGCGGGAGCAGGGCTACGAGCAGTACTTC,CASSEAPWREQGYEQYF,TRBV2,TRBJ2-7,NA,TRBD2
TGTGCCAGCAGTGAAAGGTCAGACTACGAGCAGTACTTC,CASSERSDYEQYF,TRBV2,TRBJ2-7,few,NA
TGTGCCAGTAGTTGGGGGGAGGAGGCTTCACCCCTCCACTTT,CASSWGEEASPLHF,TRBV19,TRBJ1-6,NA,NA
TGTGCCTGGGAATTTATGGCAGATACGCAGTATTTT,CAWEFMADTQYF,TRBV30,TRBJ2-3,NA,NA
TGTGCCAGCAGTTGGACAGGGGGCTACAATGAGCAGTTCTTC,CASSWTGGYNEQFF,TRBV27,TRBJ2-1,NA,TRBD1
TGCGCCAGCAGCCAGTACCCGTCAGGAGAGTACACCGGGGAGCTGTTTTTT,CASSQYPSGEYTGELFF,TRBV4-1,TRBJ2-2,NA,NA
TGTGCCAGCAGCAGCAGAATGATAGATAGCTCTAAAGAGACCCAGTACTTC,CASSSRMIDSSKETQYF,TRBV7-6,TRBJ2-5,NA,NA
TGTGCCAGCAGTCCCATGGGACCCGAGACCCAGTACTTC,CASSPMGPETQYF,TRBV27,TRBJ2-5,NA,NA
TGCGCCAGCAGCCCGGAGGGGTGGGACGAGCAGTACTTC,CASSPEGWDEQYF,TRBV5-1,TRBJ2-7,NA,NA
TGTGCCAGCAGATCCCCCGGGACTAGCGGGAGCAATGAGCAGTTCTTC,CASRSPGTSGSNEQFF,TRBV6-6,TRBJ2-1,once,TRBD2
TGCGCCAGCAGTGATTGGACAGGGAGCTCCTACGAGCAGTACTTC,CASSDWTGSSYEQYF,TRBV10-1,TRBJ2-7,NA,TRBD1
TGTGCCAGCAGCTTGGAGGGACTACACACTGAAGCTTTCTTT,CASSLEGLHTEAFF,TRBV5-5,TRBJ1-1,NA,NA